This T cell receptor (beta chain) emerged from a study of T cells in Graves' hyperthyroidism and ophthalmopathy. The study included ophthalmopathy patients with Clinical Activity Score at least 3, NOSPECS grade at least 4 and duration under 3 months. Uncontrolled infection, other autoimmune disease, pregnancy or lactation led to exclusion. The CDR3 totals 17 residues. Unmatched junction bases numbered 7, after V lost 0 bases and J lost 2 bases. Germline lookup yields CDR1 DFQATT and CDR2 SNEGSKA (reference sequence). RNA transcripts yielded amplified TCR beta CDR3 regions. TCR CDR3 underwent first-round RT-PCR with the HTBI primer set. Via MiXCR, TCRdb re-called the multiplex PCR reads, giving one row per CDR3 protein. Counted here are about 250,000 distinct CDR3 sequences, around 24% occurring once; the ten biggest clones make up roughly a third.

The chain uses TRBV20-1 and TRBJ1-5, with 10 nucleotides matching TRBD1. The TCR originated in a woman aged 40-49 years with Graves' ophthalmopathy. Sequencing used blood. The CDR3 sequence is CSARDGTGDVGNQPQHF. As DNA, the CDR3 is TGCAGTGCTAGAGATGGGACAGGGGATGTGGGCAATCAGCCCCAGCATTTT.